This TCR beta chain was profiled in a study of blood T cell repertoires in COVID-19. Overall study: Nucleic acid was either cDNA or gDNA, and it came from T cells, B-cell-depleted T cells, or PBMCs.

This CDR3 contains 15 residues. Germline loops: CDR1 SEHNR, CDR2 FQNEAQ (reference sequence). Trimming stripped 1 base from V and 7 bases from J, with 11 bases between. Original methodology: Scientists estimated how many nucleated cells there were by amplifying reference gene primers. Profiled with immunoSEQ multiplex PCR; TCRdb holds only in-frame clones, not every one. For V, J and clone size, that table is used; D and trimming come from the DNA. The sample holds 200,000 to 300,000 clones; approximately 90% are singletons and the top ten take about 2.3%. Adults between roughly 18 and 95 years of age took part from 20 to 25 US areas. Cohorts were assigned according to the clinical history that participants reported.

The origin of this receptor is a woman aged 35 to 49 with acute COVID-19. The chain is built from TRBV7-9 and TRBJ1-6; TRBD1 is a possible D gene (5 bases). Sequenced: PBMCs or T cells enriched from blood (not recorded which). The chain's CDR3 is CASSLDGGINSPLHF. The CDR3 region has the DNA TGTGCCAGCAGCTTAGACGGGGGGATCAATTCACCCCTCCACTTT. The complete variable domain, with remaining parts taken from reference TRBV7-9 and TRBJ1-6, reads DTGVSQNPRHKITKRGQNVTFRCDPISEHNRLYWYRQTLGQGPEFLTYFQNEAQLEKSRLLSDRFSAERPKGSFSTLEIQRTEQGDSAMYLCASSLDGGINSPLHFGNGTRLTVT.